The TCR beta chain described here comes from a study of monozygotic twins with inflammatory bowel disease. Following a re-call of the 5' RACE reads, TCRdb has one entry per CDR3 protein and lacks DNA. This sample's clone table lists over 110,000 distinct CDR3 sequences. Blood was drawn at around 2.5 ml per donor. RNA in its total form was extracted from whole blood, and T cells were not sorted. The receptor's source is a human donor with ulcerative colitis or Crohn's disease, or a healthy co-twin of an affected twin (not recorded which). Sequencing was done on a sample of blood.

CDR3 sequence: CSAGQGWQPQHF. This chain links TRBV20-1 with TRBJ1-5; the D call from TCRdb, TRBD1, cannot be confirmed without DNA. This CDR3 has 12 amino acids. From germline, CDR1 is DFQATT and CDR2 SNEGSKA (reference sequence).